This TCR beta chain stems from a study of OX40 agonist ivuxolimab in advanced cancers. Regarding the study as a whole: Clones of CD4+ and CD8+ blood T cells grew by week 6 at doses of 0.1 to 3.0 mg/kg.

Notes on this clone: Its antigen is as yet unknown.

Libraries were prepared by immunoSEQ multiplex PCR; TCRdb keeps only in-frame clonotypes and omits some of them. The repertoire consists of over 50,000 clones, with about four fifths occurring once and the leading ten covering 4.6%. Looked up from germline, CDR1 is SNHLY and CDR2 is FYNNEI. V was pared by 4 bases and J by 0 bases, with 6 bases between. The length of the CDR3 is 13 residues. The sequencing here drew on CD4+ or CD8+ T cells sorted from blood, taken in a trial of the OX40 agonist ivuxolimab. V and J are TRBV2 and TRBJ2-5; D gene ambiguous. The origin of this receptor is an adult with an advanced solid tumor such as melanoma, head and neck, liver or kidney cancer. The chain's CDR3 is CASSVEYQETQYF. The CDR3, as DNA: TGTGCCAGCAGTGTCGAGTACCAAGAGACCCAGTACTTC.